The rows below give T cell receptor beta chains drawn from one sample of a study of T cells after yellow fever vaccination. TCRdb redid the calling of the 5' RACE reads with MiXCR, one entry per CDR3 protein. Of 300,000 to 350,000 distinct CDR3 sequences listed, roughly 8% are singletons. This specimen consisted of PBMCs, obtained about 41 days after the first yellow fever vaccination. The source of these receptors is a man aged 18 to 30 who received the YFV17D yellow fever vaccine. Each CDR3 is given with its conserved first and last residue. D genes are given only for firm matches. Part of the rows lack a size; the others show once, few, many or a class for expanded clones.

cdr3_aa: CASSRPQRTSTDTQYF; cdr3_nt: TGTGCCAGTAGTCGCCCCCAACGGACTAGCACAGATACGCAGTATTTT; d_call: -; j_call: TRBJ2-3; clone_size: few; v_call: TRBV19
cdr3_aa: CASSLRGSDTQYF; cdr3_nt: TGTGCCAGCAGTTTGAGGGGATCAGATACGCAGTATTTT; d_call: -; j_call: TRBJ2-3; clone_size: many; v_call: TRBV12-3/TRBV12-4
cdr3_aa: CASSYPGGNSPLHF; cdr3_nt: TGTGCCAGCAGTTATCCCGGGGGCAACTCACCCCTCCACTTT; d_call: -; j_call: TRBJ1-6; clone_size: -; v_call: TRBV6-5
cdr3_aa: CASSLDPGQINQPQHF; cdr3_nt: TGTGCCAGCAGCTTAGATCCCGGACAGATCAATCAGCCCCAGCATTTT; d_call: -; j_call: TRBJ1-5; clone_size: -; v_call: TRBV7-8
cdr3_aa: CASSQGIGTDSTDTQYF; cdr3_nt: TGCGCCAGCAGCCAAGGGATCGGGACGGACAGCACAGATACGCAGTATTTT; d_call: -; j_call: TRBJ2-3; clone_size: -; v_call: TRBV4-1
cdr3_aa: CASSYGQGRNYGYTF; cdr3_nt: TGTGCCAGCAGCTACGGACAGGGGAGGAACTATGGCTACACCTTC; d_call: TRBD1; j_call: TRBJ1-2; clone_size: few; v_call: TRBV6-5
cdr3_aa: CASSLTGLAAVTYEQYF; cdr3_nt: TGTGCCAGCAGTTTAACGGGACTAGCGGCCGTCACCTACGAGCAGTACTTC; d_call: TRBD2; j_call: TRBJ2-7; clone_size: many; v_call: TRBV12-3/TRBV12-4
cdr3_aa: CASGSRAGNTIYF; cdr3_nt: TGTGCCAGTGGAAGTCGTGCTGGAAACACCATATATTTT; d_call: -; j_call: TRBJ1-3; clone_size: few; v_call: TRBV19
cdr3_aa: CASSLGQGVQRGYNEQFF; cdr3_nt: TGCGCCAGCAGCTTGGGACAGGGGGTACAGAGGGGGTACAATGAGCAGTTCTTC; d_call: TRBD1; j_call: TRBJ2-1; clone_size: few; v_call: TRBV5-1
cdr3_aa: CASKGSYEQYF; cdr3_nt: TGCGCCAGCAAGGGGTCCTACGAGCAGTACTTC; d_call: -; j_call: TRBJ2-7; clone_size: few; v_call: TRBV5-1
cdr3_aa: CSALMDSTQHF; cdr3_nt: TGCAGTGCTTTGATGGACAGTACCCAGCATTTT; d_call: -; j_call: TRBJ1-5; clone_size: -; v_call: TRBV20-1
cdr3_aa: CASSFRLAGGLVGEQFF; cdr3_nt: TGTGCCAGCAGCTTCCGACTAGCGGGGGGGCTGGTCGGTGAGCAGTTCTTC; d_call: TRBD2; j_call: TRBJ2-1; clone_size: -; v_call: TRBV5-6
cdr3_aa: CASSTGQGLNIQYF; cdr3_nt: TGTGCCAGTAGTACCGGACAGGGGTTAAACATTCAGTACTTC; d_call: TRBD1; j_call: TRBJ2-4; clone_size: -; v_call: TRBV19
cdr3_aa: CASSDDAGPYEQYF; cdr3_nt: TGTGCCAGCAGTGATGATGCAGGCCCCTACGAGCAGTACTTC; d_call: -; j_call: TRBJ2-7; clone_size: -; v_call: TRBV2
cdr3_aa: CASSQEYGEAFF; cdr3_nt: TGCGCCAGCAGCCAAGAATACGGTGAAGCTTTCTTT; d_call: -; j_call: TRBJ1-1; clone_size: -; v_call: TRBV4-3
cdr3_aa: CASNQLTDTQYF; cdr3_nt: TGTGCCAGCAACCAACTCACAGATACGCAGTATTTT; d_call: -; j_call: TRBJ2-3; clone_size: -; v_call: TRBV7-2
cdr3_aa: CASREQGGITDTQYF; cdr3_nt: TGTGCCAGCAGAGAACAAGGCGGGATCACAGATACGCAGTATTTT; d_call: -; j_call: TRBJ2-3; clone_size: -; v_call: TRBV7-9
cdr3_aa: CASSRYGYSGNTIYF; cdr3_nt: TGTGCCAGCAGCAGATATGGTTACTCTGGAAACACCATATATTTT; d_call: -; j_call: TRBJ1-3; clone_size: -; v_call: TRBV27
cdr3_aa: CASTTQRGGWDTQYF; cdr3_nt: TGTGCCAGCACTACCCAGCGGGGGGGCTGGGATACGCAGTATTTT; d_call: TRBD2; j_call: TRBJ2-3; clone_size: few; v_call: TRBV11-2
cdr3_aa: CASRQLLGGKVEAFF; cdr3_nt: TGTGCCAGCAGACAACTCCTCGGAGGGAAGGTCGAAGCTTTCTTT; d_call: -; j_call: TRBJ1-1; clone_size: -; v_call: TRBV28
cdr3_aa: CASSLAAYGNTIYF; cdr3_nt: TGTGCCAGCAGTTTAGCCGCTTATGGAAACACCATATATTTT; d_call: -; j_call: TRBJ1-3; clone_size: once; v_call: TRBV27
cdr3_aa: CATSEWDRGLRSNQPQHF; cdr3_nt: TGTGCCACCAGTGAGTGGGACAGGGGCCTCCGGAGCAATCAGCCCCAGCATTTT; d_call: TRBD1; j_call: TRBJ1-5; clone_size: few; v_call: TRBV24-1
cdr3_aa: CASSEDRGNEQFF; cdr3_nt: TGTGCCAGCAGTGAGGACAGAGGAAATGAGCAGTTCTTC; d_call: -; j_call: TRBJ2-1; clone_size: few; v_call: TRBV6-1
cdr3_aa: CASSLGTGGFSPLHF; cdr3_nt: TGTGCCAGCAGCTTGGGGACAGGGGGTTTTTCACCCCTCCACTTT; d_call: TRBD1; j_call: TRBJ1-6; clone_size: -; v_call: TRBV7-6
cdr3_aa: CASSPRQADLTDTQYF; cdr3_nt: TGTGCCAGCAGCCCTCGGCAGGCCGACCTCACAGATACGCAGTATTTT; d_call: -; j_call: TRBJ2-3; clone_size: -; v_call: TRBV28
cdr3_aa: CASSLAGGGAETQYF; cdr3_nt: TGTGCCAGCAGCTTAGCTGGGGGGGGAGCAGAGACCCAGTACTTC; d_call: TRBD2; j_call: TRBJ2-5; clone_size: -; v_call: TRBV7-2
cdr3_aa: CAIRQVGFPYEQYF; cdr3_nt: TGTGCCATCAGACAAGTTGGGTTTCCCTACGAGCAGTACTTC; d_call: -; j_call: TRBJ2-7; clone_size: few; v_call: TRBV10-3
cdr3_aa: CASTELGPTDTQYF; cdr3_nt: TGTGCCAGCACCGAACTAGGACCCACAGATACGCAGTATTTT; d_call: -; j_call: TRBJ2-3; clone_size: -; v_call: TRBV28
cdr3_aa: CASSLTGFDQPQHF; cdr3_nt: TGTGCCAGCAGTTTAACGGGGTTTGATCAGCCCCAGCATTTT; d_call: -; j_call: TRBJ1-5; clone_size: few; v_call: TRBV12-3/TRBV12-4